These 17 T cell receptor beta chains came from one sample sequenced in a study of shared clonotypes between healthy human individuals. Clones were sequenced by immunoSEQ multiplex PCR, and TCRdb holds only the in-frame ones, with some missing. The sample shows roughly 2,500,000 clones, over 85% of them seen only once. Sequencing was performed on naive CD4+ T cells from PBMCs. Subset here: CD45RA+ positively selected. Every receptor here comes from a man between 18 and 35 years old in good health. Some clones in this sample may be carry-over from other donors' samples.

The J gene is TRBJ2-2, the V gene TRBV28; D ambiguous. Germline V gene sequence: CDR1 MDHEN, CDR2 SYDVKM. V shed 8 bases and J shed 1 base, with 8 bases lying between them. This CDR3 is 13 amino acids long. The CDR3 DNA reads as TGTGCCAGCCTTTGGAGGAACACCGGGGAGCTGTTTTTT. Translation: CASLWRNTGELFF.

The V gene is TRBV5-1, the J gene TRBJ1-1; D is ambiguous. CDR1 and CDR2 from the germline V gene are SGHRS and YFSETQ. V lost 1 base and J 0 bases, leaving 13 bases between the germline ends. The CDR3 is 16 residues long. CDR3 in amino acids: CASSLKVEGMNTEAFF. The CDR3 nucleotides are TGCGCCAGCAGCTTGAAGGTCGAGGGTATGAACACTGAAGCTTTCTTT.

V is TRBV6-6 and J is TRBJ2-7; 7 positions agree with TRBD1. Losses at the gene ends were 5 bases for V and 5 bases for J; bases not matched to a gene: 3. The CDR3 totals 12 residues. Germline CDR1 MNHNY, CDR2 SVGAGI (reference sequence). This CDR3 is CASSTTGDEQYF. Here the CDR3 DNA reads TGTGCCAGCAGTACCACAGGGGACGAGCAGTACTTC.

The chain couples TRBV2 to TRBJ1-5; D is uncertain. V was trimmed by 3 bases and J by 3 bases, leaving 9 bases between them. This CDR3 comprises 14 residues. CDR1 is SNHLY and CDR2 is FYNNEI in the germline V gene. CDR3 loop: CASSDKSYNQPQHF. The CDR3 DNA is TGTGCCAGCAGTGACAAGAGCTACAATCAGCCCCAGCATTTT.

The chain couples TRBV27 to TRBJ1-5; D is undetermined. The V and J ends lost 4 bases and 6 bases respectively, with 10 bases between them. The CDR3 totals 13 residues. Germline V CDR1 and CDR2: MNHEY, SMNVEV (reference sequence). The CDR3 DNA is TGTGCCAGCAGTTCCAGCAGCCTTCAGCCCCAGCATTTT. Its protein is CASSSSSLQPQHF.

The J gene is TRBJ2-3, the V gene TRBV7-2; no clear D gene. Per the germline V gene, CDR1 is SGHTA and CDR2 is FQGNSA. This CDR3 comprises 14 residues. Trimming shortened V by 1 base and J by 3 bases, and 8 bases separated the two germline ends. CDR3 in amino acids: CASSLGHQTDTQYF. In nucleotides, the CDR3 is TGTGCCAGCAGCTTAGGGCACCAGACAGATACGCAGTATTTT.

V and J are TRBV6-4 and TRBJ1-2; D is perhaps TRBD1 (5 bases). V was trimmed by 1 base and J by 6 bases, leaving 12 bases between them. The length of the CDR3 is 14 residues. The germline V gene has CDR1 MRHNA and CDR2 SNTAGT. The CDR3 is CASSDLAGGNGYTF. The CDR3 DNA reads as TGTGCCAGCAGTGACTTAGCCGGGGGAAATGGCTACACCTTC.

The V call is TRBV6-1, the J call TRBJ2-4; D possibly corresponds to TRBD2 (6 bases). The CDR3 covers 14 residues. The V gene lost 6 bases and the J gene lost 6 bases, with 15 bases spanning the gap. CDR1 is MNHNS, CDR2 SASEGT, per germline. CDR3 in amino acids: CASRARGGGNIQYF. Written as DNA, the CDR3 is TGTGCCAGCAGAGCACGGGGAGGTGGAAACATTCAGTACTTC.

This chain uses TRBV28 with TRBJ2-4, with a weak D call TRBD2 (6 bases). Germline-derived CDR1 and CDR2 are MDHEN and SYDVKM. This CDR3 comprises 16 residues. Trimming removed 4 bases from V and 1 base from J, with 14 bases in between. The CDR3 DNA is TGTGCCAGCAGTTCCTCCGGGAGAGTGGCCAAAAACATTCAGTACTTC. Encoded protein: CASSSSGRVAKNIQYF.

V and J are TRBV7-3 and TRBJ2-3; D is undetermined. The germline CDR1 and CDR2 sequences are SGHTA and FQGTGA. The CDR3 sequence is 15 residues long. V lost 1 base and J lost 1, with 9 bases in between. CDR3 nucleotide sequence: TGTGCCAGCAGCTTAAGTGGTACAGGCACAGATACGCAGTATTTT. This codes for CASSLSGTGTDTQYF.

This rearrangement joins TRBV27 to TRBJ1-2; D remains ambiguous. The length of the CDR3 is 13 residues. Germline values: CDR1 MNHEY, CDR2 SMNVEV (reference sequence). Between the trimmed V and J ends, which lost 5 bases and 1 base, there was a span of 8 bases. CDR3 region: CASSPRSNYGYTF. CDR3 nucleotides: TGTGCCAGCAGTCCACGGAGTAACTATGGCTACACCTTC.

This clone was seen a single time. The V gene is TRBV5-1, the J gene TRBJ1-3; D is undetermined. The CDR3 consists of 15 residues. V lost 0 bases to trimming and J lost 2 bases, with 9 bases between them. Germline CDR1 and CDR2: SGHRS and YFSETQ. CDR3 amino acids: CASSLVGVAGNTIYF. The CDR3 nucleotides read TGCGCCAGCAGCTTGGTTGGGGTGGCTGGAAACACCATATATTTT.

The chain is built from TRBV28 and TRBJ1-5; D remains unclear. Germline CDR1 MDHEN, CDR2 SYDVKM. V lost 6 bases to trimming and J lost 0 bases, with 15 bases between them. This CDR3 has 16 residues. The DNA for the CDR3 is TGTGCCAGCAGCTCTCACTGGGGTTATAGCAATCAGCCCCAGCATTTT. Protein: CASSSHWGYSNQPQHF. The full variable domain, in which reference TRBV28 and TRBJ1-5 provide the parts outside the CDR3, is DVKVTQSSRYLVKRTGEKVFLECVQDMDHENMFWYRQDPGLGLRLIYFSYDVKMKEKGDIPEGYSVSREKKERFSLILESASTNQTSMYLCASSSHWGYSNQPQHFGDGTRLSIL.

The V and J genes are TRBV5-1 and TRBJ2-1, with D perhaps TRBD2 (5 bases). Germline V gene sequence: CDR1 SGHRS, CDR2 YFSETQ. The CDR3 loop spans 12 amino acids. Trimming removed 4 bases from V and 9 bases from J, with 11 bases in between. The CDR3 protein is CASSIGLGEQFF. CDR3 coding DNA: TGCGCCAGCAGCATAGGACTCGGTGAGCAGTTCTTC.

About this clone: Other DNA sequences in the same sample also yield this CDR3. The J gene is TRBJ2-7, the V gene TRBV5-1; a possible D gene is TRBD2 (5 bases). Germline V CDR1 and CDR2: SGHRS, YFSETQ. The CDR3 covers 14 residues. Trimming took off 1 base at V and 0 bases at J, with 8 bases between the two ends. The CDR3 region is CASSLTGSSYEQYF. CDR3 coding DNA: TGCGCCAGCAGCTTGACGGGGTCCTCCTACGAGCAGTACTTC.

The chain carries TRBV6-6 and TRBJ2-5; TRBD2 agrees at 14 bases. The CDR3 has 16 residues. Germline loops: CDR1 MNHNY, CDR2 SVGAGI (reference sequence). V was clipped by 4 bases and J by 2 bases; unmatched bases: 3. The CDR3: CASSSGTSGRQETQYF. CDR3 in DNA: TGTGCCAGCAGTTCGGGGACTAGCGGGAGACAAGAGACCCAGTACTTC.

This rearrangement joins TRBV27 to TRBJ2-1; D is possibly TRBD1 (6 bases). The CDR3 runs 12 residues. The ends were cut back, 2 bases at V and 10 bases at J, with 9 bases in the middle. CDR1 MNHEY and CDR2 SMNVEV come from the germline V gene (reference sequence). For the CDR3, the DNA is TGTGCCAGCAGTTTAGGGGGCGGGGAGCAGTTCTTC. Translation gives CASSLGGGEQFF.